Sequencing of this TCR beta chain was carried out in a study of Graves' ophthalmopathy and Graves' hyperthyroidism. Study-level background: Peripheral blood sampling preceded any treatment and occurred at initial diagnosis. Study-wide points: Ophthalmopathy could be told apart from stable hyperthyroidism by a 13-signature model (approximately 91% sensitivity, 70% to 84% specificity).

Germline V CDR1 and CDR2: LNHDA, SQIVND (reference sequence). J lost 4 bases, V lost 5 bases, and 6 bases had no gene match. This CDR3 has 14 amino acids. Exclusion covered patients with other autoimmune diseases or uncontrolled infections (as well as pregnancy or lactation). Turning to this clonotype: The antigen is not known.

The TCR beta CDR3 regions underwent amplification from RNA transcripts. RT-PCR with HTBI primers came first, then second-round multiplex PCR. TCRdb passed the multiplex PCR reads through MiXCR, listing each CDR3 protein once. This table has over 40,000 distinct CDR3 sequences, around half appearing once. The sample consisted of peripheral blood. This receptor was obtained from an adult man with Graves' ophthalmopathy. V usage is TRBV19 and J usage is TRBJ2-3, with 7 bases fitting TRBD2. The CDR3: CASSLAGDADTQYF. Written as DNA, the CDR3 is TGTGCCAGTAGTCTGGCGGGGGATGCAGATACGCAGTATTTT.